A selection of T cell receptor beta chains follows, all from one sample in a study of blood T cells in healthy people across ages. TCRdb re-derived calls from the 5' RACE reads in MiXCR, one entry per CDR3 protein. This table holds 1,500,000 or so distinct CDR3 sequences, almost 60% found once. Sequencing input: blood. The receptors stem from a man younger than 30 in good health. CDR3s include the opening cysteine and the closing phenylalanine or tryptophan. A D gene is named only where the DNA matches it firmly. The size entry is marked missing in some rows and otherwise reads once, few, many or a size class.

v_call	clone_size	d_call	j_call	cdr3_aa	cdr3_nt
TRBV30	.	.	TRBJ1-1	CAWSVLSGTEAFF	TGTGCCTGGAGTGTACTCTCAGGAACTGAAGCTTTCTTT
TRBV6-1	.	.	TRBJ2-1	CASSTTTWGNEQFF	TGTGCCAGCAGTACTACCACATGGGGCAATGAGCAGTTCTTC
TRBV27	.	.	TRBJ1-2	CASSSYMDSYGYTF	TGTGCCAGCAGTTCATATATGGACAGTTATGGCTACACCTTC
TRBV24-1	many	.	TRBJ2-1	CATSDWSDNEQFF	TGTGCCACCAGTGATTGGAGCGACAATGAGCAGTTCTTC
TRBV6-1	few	.	TRBJ2-7	CASRPGRSSYEQYF	TGTGCCAGCCGCCCAGGCAGGAGCTCCTACGAGCAGTACTTC
TRBV5-5	.	.	TRBJ2-4	CASSLVARKNIQYF	TGTGCCAGCAGCTTGGTGGCACGAAAAAACATTCAGTACTTC
TRBV7-9	.	.	TRBJ1-2	CASSLDGARELMGYTF	TGTGCCAGCAGCTTAGACGGTGCCAGGGAGCTTATGGGCTACACCTTC
TRBV5-1	.	TRBD2	TRBJ2-7	CASSFEGLAGTEQYF	TGCGCCAGCAGCTTTGAGGGACTAGCGGGCACCGAGCAGTACTTC
TRBV12-3/TRBV12-4	.	.	TRBJ1-2	CASSFRGAGWGYTF	TGTGCCAGCAGTTTCCGGGGGGCTGGTTGGGGCTACACCTTC
TRBV11-2	once	.	TRBJ2-1	CASSLEASGAIRDEQFF	TGTGCCAGCAGCTTAGAGGCGTCGGGGGCGATAAGGGATGAGCAGTTCTTC
TRBV5-1	few	.	TRBJ2-1	CASSLQGLKPYNEQFF	TGCGCCAGCTCCTTGCAGGGACTCAAACCCTACAATGAGCAGTTCTTC
TRBV7-9	.	.	TRBJ2-7	CASSQASVGYEQYF	TGTGCCAGCAGCCAAGCCTCAGTGGGCTACGAGCAGTACTTC
TRBV7-2	.	TRBD1	TRBJ2-3	CASSLTGTGSDTQYF	TGTGCCAGCAGCTTAACCGGGACAGGGAGCGATACGCAGTATTTT
TRBV13	.	TRBD2	TRBJ2-4	CASSLRERGQYF	TGTGCCAGCAGCTTGAGGGAGCGGGGGCAGTACTTC
TRBV6-5	.	.	TRBJ1-5	CASSHRGYAQPQHF	TGTGCCAGCAGCCATAGGGGGTACGCTCAGCCCCAGCATTTT
TRBV12-3/TRBV12-4	.	TRBD2	TRBJ2-1	CASRRREGPTYNEQFF	TGTGCCAGCAGAAGAAGGGAGGGTCCTACCTACAATGAGCAGTTCTTC
TRBV27	.	TRBD1	TRBJ2-3	CASNSGTVYIDTQYF	TGTGCCAGCAATTCCGGGACAGTGTACATAGATACGCAGTATTTT
TRBV7-9	.	TRBD1	TRBJ1-5	CASSTGQGVGQPQHF	TGTGCCAGCAGCACCGGACAGGGGGTAGGTCAGCCCCAGCATTTT
TRBV6-6	.	TRBD1	TRBJ1-1	CASSWNTGTGAEAFF	TGTGCCAGCAGTTGGAACACCGGGACAGGGGCTGAAGCTTTCTTT
TRBV12-3/TRBV12-4	.	.	TRBJ2-1	CASSLFGAYNEQFF	TGTGCCAGCAGCCTATTTGGGGCGTATAATGAGCAGTTCTTC
TRBV5-1	.	TRBD1	TRBJ2-7	CASSPRKGQGSYEQYF	TGCGCCAGCAGCCCTAGGAAGGGACAGGGTTCCTACGAGCAGTACTTC
TRBV15	.	TRBD1	TRBJ2-5	CATSRDWTGTGLEETQYF	TGTGCCACCAGCAGAGATTGGACCGGGACAGGGCTAGAAGAGACCCAGTACTTC
TRBV12-3/TRBV12-4	.	.	TRBJ2-3	CASSTAADTQYF	TGTGCCAGCAGTACGGCCGCAGATACGCAGTATTTT